This entry describes one T cell receptor beta chain. As processed by the authors: Amplification with reference gene primers provided the estimates of nucleated cell counts. The table came from immunoSEQ multiplex PCR; TCRdb's copy has only in-frame clones and leaves some out. V and J calls and clone size come straight from that table; D and trimming were deduced from the DNA. This table holds about 260,000 clones, under 90% found once. The sample is drawn from a study of blood T cell repertoires in COVID-19. CDR3 size: 13 residues. Trimming removed 6 bases from V and 5 bases from J, with 13 bases in between. Germline assignment: CDR1 SNHLY and CDR2 FYNNEI.

The chain combines TRBV2 with TRBJ2-5; D not certain. What was sequenced was peripheral blood. This clonotype was sampled from a woman between 45 and 60 years old who had recovered from COVID-19. CDR3 nucleotides: TGTGCCAGCAGGATACCCCTGAGGGAGACCCAGTACTTC. This gives the protein CASRIPLRETQYF.